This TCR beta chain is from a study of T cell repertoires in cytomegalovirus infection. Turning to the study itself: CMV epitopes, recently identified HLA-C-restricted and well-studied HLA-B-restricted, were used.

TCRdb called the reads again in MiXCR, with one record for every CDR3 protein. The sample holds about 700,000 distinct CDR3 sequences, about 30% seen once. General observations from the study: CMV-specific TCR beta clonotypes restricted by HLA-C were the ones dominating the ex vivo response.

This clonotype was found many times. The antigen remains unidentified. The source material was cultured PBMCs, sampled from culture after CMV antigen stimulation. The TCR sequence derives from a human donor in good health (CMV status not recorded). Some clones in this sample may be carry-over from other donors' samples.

The CDR3 nucleotides read TGTGCCAGCAGCTTATACTGGGGGGGAAGTAACTATGGCTACACCTTC. This sequence encodes CASSLYWGGSNYGYTF. This sequence joins TRBV7-2 and TRBJ1-2; D may be TRBD1 (5 bases). The V end was cut by 2 bases, the J end by 1 base, with 14 bases between. Germline CDR1 reads SGHTA; CDR2 reads FQGNSA. The CDR3 runs to 16 residues.